Each of the 8 T cell receptor beta chains below was sequenced from the same sample in a study of T cell repertoires in cytomegalovirus infection. These receptors have no known antigen. TCRdb reprocessed the reads via MiXCR and lists one record per CDR3 protein. The top ten clones hold 45% to 75% of a sample with 70,000 or so distinct CDR3 sequences, roughly 28% of them seen once. The material was CD8+ T cells from cultured PBMCs, obtained from culture after CMV antigen stimulation. These receptors originate from a human donor in good health (CMV status not recorded). Some clones in this sample may be carry-over from other donors' samples.

This clonotype has at least ten counts. The chain recombines TRBV7-6 with TRBJ2-7; possibly TRBD1 or TRBD2 for D (5 bases each). The V and J ends lost 3 bases and 2 bases respectively, with 17 bases between them. The V gene's germline CDR1 is SGHVS and CDR2 FNYEAQ. The CDR3 totals 16 residues. CDR3 sequence: CASSLTSSGAPYEQYF. DNA of the CDR3: TGTGCCAGCAGCTTGACATCCTCCGGGGCCCCCTACGAGCAGTACTTC.

The V gene is TRBV7-6, the J gene TRBJ2-5, with 7 bases identical to TRBD1. This CDR3 is built from 14 residues. Germline CDR1 is SGHVS and CDR2 is FNYEAQ. V gave up 5 bases and J gave up 1 base; unmatched junction bases: 4. The CDR3 DNA sequence: TGTGCCAGCAGCCGTTCAGGGGGCCAAGAGACCCAGTACTTC. Translation gives CASSRSGGQETQYF.

This rearrangement joins TRBV2 to TRBJ1-2; 8 nucleotides line up with TRBD1. The CDR3 length is 13 residues. In germline, CDR1 is SNHLY, CDR2 FYNNEI. The V gene end was trimmed by 4 bases and the J gene end by 7 bases; junction bases not matched to a gene: 5. The CDR3 is CASSGRDRLGYTF. The CDR3 DNA is TGTGCCAGCAGTGGTCGGGACAGGCTTGGCTACACCTTC.

This sequence joins TRBV13 and TRBJ2-5, with D perhaps assigned TRBD1 or TRBD2 (5 bases each). V was clipped by 5 bases and J by 1 base, with 17 bases between them. The CDR3 extends over 16 amino acids. Germline V gives CDR1 PRHDT, CDR2 FYEKMQ (reference sequence). CDR3 sequence: CASSPKWGNRQETQYF. In DNA, the CDR3 is TGTGCCAGCAGCCCGAAGTGGGGGAATCGCCAAGAGACCCAGTACTTC.

This clonotype was observed at least ten times. This sequence joins TRBV7-6 and TRBJ2-2; 12 nucleotides align to TRBD1. This CDR3 comprises 19 residues. J lost 1 base, V lost 5 bases, and 11 bases had no gene match. Germline CDR1 and CDR2: SGHVS and FNYEAQ. The chain's CDR3 is CASSRRGTGGAGNTGELFF. For the CDR3, the DNA is TGTGCCAGCAGCCGCCGTGGGACAGGGGGCGCCGGGAACACCGGGGAGCTGTTTTTT.

At least ten counts were recorded for this clonotype. V gene TRBV7-2 combines with J gene TRBJ1-2, with TRBD1 as a possible D gene (6 bases). With 3 bases removed from V and 3 bases from J, the gap between germline ends came to 11 bases. Germline V CDR1 and CDR2: SGHTA, FQGNSA. CDR3 length: 14 residues. CDR3: CASSLGWTDYGYTF. The CDR3 DNA reads as TGTGCCAGCAGCTTGGGTTGGACAGACTATGGCTACACCTTC.

This clonotype was counted many times. V usage is TRBV12-3 or TRBV12-4 and J usage is TRBJ2-7; D assignment may be TRBD1 or TRBD2 (5 bases each). V lost 3 bases to trimming and J lost 5 bases, with 17 bases between them. This CDR3 is built from 15 residues. In DNA, the CDR3 is TGTGCCAGCAGTTTCGCCGGGACGTCGTACGACGAGCAGTACTTC. Translated, it gives CASSFAGTSYDEQYF.

This sequence joins TRBV27 and TRBJ2-1; D is ambiguous. Germline-derived CDR1 and CDR2 are MNHEY and SMNVEV (reference sequence). V lost 5 bases, J lost 0 bases, and 11 bases lay in between. The CDR3 consists of 15 residues. The CDR3 reads CASSIEAFSYNEQFF. CDR3 nucleotides: TGTGCCAGCAGTATTGAAGCTTTCTCCTACAATGAGCAGTTCTTC.